Below, 18 T cell receptor beta chains from the same sample are listed, as sequenced in a study of blood T cell repertoires in COVID-19. Data came from immunoSEQ multiplex PCR; TCRdb stores just in-frame clones and leaves some out. The sample lists 95,000 to 150,000 clones; about 87% were seen once. Sequenced sample: peripheral blood. The source of these receptors is a woman in her forties or fifties with acute or convalescent COVID-19.

CDR3 loop: CASSSSKTGTGYEAFF. The CDR3 DNA reads TGCGCCAGCAGCTCTTCCAAAACCGGGACAGGCTATGAAGCTTTCTTT. This chain links TRBV5-1 with TRBJ1-1; TRBD1 matches 8 bases. The CDR3 is made up of 16 amino acids. Germline CDR1 SGHRS, CDR2 YFSETQ. V shed 3 bases and J 7 bases; nucleotides not matched to a gene: 14.

The chain carries TRBV12-3 or TRBV12-4 and TRBJ2-1, with D possibly TRBD2 on 5 matching bases. The CDR3 totals 13 residues. V was shortened by 3 bases and J by 7 bases, with 10 bases between the two germline ends. The CDR3 region has the DNA TGTGCCAGCAGTTTGAGGGAAAGAAATGAGCAGTTCTTC. Translated: CASSLRERNEQFF.

The chain combines TRBV24-1 with TRBJ1-1, with 8 bases identical to TRBD1. The CDR3 spans 15 residues. Germline CDR1 reads KGHDR; CDR2 reads SFDVKD. The junction had 4 bases not matched to a gene; V was cut back by 3 bases and J by 2 bases. The CDR3 is CATSDPSGGNTEAFF. In DNA, the CDR3 is TGTGCCACCAGTGATCCTTCAGGGGGCAACACTGAAGCTTTCTTT.

V and J are TRBV9 and TRBJ2-1; 7 nucleotides line up with TRBD2. Germline-derived CDR1 and CDR2 are SGDLS and YYNGEE. V gave up 0 bases and J gave up 5 bases; unmatched junction bases: 14. The CDR3 is 18 amino acids. Here the CDR3 reads CASSVATIGASGNNEQFF. DNA for the CDR3: TGTGCCAGCAGCGTAGCAACTATTGGGGCTAGCGGAAACAATGAGCAGTTCTTC.

The gene calls are TRBV18 and TRBJ2-5, with a possible D match to TRBD1 (5 bases). With 6 bases removed from V and 5 bases from J, the gap between germline ends came to 13 bases. The length of the CDR3 is 13 residues. CDR1 and CDR2 from the germline V gene are KGHSH and LQKENI. Written as DNA, the CDR3 is TGTGCCAGCTCCCAAGGGGTCCGGGAGACCCAGTACTTC. Translating it yields CASSQGVRETQYF.

The chain has TRBV7-2 and TRBJ2-7; weak D call: TRBD2 (5 bases). Trimming removed 5 bases from V and 3 bases from J, with 8 bases in between. Germline V gene lookup returns CDR1 SGHTA and CDR2 FQGNSA. CDR3 length equals 12 residues. CDR3 in amino acids: CASSGRDYEQYF. Here the CDR3 DNA reads TGTGCCAGCAGCGGCCGGGACTACGAGCAGTACTTC. Together with reference TRBV7-2 and TRBJ2-7, the CDR3 gives the full variable domain: GAGVSQSPSNKVTEKGKDVELRCDPISGHTALYWYRQSLGQGLEFLIYFQGNSAPDKSGLPSDRFSAERTGGSVSTLTIQRTQQEDSAVYLCASSGRDYEQYFGPGTRLTVT.

The chain combines TRBV10-2 with TRBJ1-1, with 7 bases matching TRBD1. The V gene's germline CDR1 is WSHSY and CDR2 SAAADI. The CDR3 sequence is 17 residues long. J was trimmed by 1 base and V by 4 bases; bases with no gene match: 12. The DNA for the CDR3 is TGCGCCAGCAGTGGGACAGGCCGCGGATCCTGGAACACTGAAGCTTTCTTT. As protein: CASSGTGRGSWNTEAFF.

The chain employs TRBV5-4 and TRBJ1-1; possibly TRBD1 for D (5 bases). Germline-derived CDR1 and CDR2 are SGHNT and YYREEE (reference sequence). This CDR3 is 15 amino acids long. V was pared by 3 bases and J by 1 base, with 13 bases between. The CDR3 is CASSSEGSKNTEAFF. CDR3 DNA: TGTGCCAGCAGCTCGGAGGGGTCCAAGAACACTGAAGCTTTCTTT.

This clone has only one observation. The rearrangement joins TRBV5-1 to TRBJ2-3, with 14 positions matching TRBD2. V gave up 0 bases and J gave up 3 bases; unmatched junction bases: 0. The CDR3 length is 16 residues. The germline V gene has CDR1 SGHRS and CDR2 YFSETQ. For the CDR3, the DNA is TGCGCCAGCAGCTTGGGGACTAGCGGGGGGACAGATACGCAGTATTTT. It translates to CASSLGTSGGTDTQYF. Combining the CDR3 with reference TRBV5-1 and TRBJ2-3 gives the whole variable domain KAGVTQTPRYLIKTRGQQVTLSCSPISGHRSVSWYQQTPGQGLQFLFEYFSETQRNKGNFPGRFSGRQFSNSRSEMNVSTLELGDSALYLCASSLGTSGGTDTQYFGPGTRLTVL.

The rearrangement links TRBV5-4 to TRBJ1-2; 10 bases agree with TRBD1. The CDR3 is 16 amino acids. Per the germline V gene, CDR1 is SGHNT and CDR2 is YYREEE (reference sequence). V dropped 2 bases and J dropped 2; count of bases not matched to a gene: 6. CDR3 nucleotides: TGTGCCAGCAGCTTCCCCGGGACAGGGGCAAACTATGGCTACACCTTC. Amino acids: CASSFPGTGANYGYTF.

Only one count was recorded for this clone. The rearrangement uses TRBV4-3 and TRBJ1-5; tentative D call: TRBD1 (6 bases). The CDR3 runs to 15 residues. Germline CDR1 is LGHNA and CDR2 is YSLEER. V was clipped by 4 bases and J by 7 bases, with 17 bases between them. Here the CDR3 reads CASSPGTTPTQPQHF. In DNA form, the CDR3 reads TGCGCCAGCAGCCCCGGGACAACTCCAACCCAGCCCCAGCATTTT.

The CDR3 coding sequence is TGTGCCAGCAGCCCGGAAGCGGGAGCCCGCAATGGTGGCTACACCTTC. Amino acids: CASSPEAGARNGGYTF. The chain is built from TRBV7-9 and TRBJ1-2, with D unclear. V was pared by 5 bases and J by 7 bases, with 23 bases between. This CDR3 spans 16 amino acids. Germline V lookup: CDR1 SEHNR, CDR2 FQNEAQ (reference sequence).

The chain links TRBV11-2 to TRBJ2-5; D might be TRBD1 (6 bases). V dropped 1 base and J dropped 5 bases, with 8 bases sitting between them. The CDR3 length is 13 residues. Germline-derived CDR1 and CDR2 are SGHAT and FQNNGV. The CDR3 spells CASSLGGQETQYF. The DNA of the CDR3 is TGTGCCAGCAGCTTAGGGGGGCAGGAGACCCAGTACTTC.

This chain connects TRBV7-9 to TRBJ1-5, with TRBD1 matching over 8 bases. The CDR3 runs 14 residues. Germline V gene lookup returns CDR1 SEHNR and CDR2 FQNEAQ (reference sequence). Trimming at V came to 5 bases and at J to 6 bases, leaving 6 bases not matched to a gene. The CDR3 bases are TGTGCCAGCAGCCACGGACAGGGCACTCAGCCCCAGCATTTT. It yields the protein CASSHGQGTQPQHF.

The rearrangement joins TRBV6-5 to TRBJ1-5; D gene ambiguous. The germline V gene has CDR1 MNHEY and CDR2 SVGAGI. The CDR3 covers 13 residues. V dropped 6 bases and J dropped 3 bases, with 9 bases sitting between them. The CDR3 sequence: CASSTQINQPQHF. CDR3 nucleotides: TGTGCCAGCAGCACACAGATCAATCAGCCCCAGCATTTT.

The chain employs TRBV24-1 and TRBJ2-3; 10 bases align to TRBD2. This CDR3 is 16 amino acids long. Trimming cost V 5 bases and J 1 base; bases outside gene matches: 5. Germline V gene data show CDR1 as KGHDR and CDR2 as SFDVKD. DNA of the CDR3: TGTGCCACCAGTGCGGCTAGCGGGAGCGGCACAGATACGCAGTATTTT. It encodes CATSAASGSGTDTQYF.

This rearrangement joins TRBV6-2 or TRBV6-3 to TRBJ1-5, with D perhaps matching TRBD1 (5 bases). Germline values: CDR1 MNHEY, CDR2 SVGEGT. This CDR3 region has 16 residues. Between the trimmed V and J ends, which lost 2 bases and 2 bases, there was a span of 13 bases. CDR3 protein: CASSYDSGVGNQPQHF. The CDR3 nucleotides are TGTGCCAGCAGTTACGACAGCGGGGTAGGCAATCAGCCCCAGCATTTT.

This chain joins TRBV2 and TRBJ2-7; 11 bases align to TRBD2. Unmatched junction bases numbered 12, after V lost 6 bases and J lost 5 bases. Germline CDR1 reads SNHLY; CDR2 reads FYNNEI. This CDR3 spans 16 amino acids. The CDR3 spells CASSLTLSGRANEQYF. In DNA form, the CDR3 reads TGTGCCAGCAGCCTGACCCTTAGCGGGAGGGCTAACGAGCAGTACTTC.